The source of this T cell receptor beta chain is a study of molecular identifiers for immune sequencing clone quantification. Study-level background: With replicates, the RNA of around 20,000 or 99,000 naive CD8 cells was split five ways and four were sequenced.

In regard to this clonotype: A much bigger clone sits one base away, suggesting this may be a read error.

TCRdb re-derived calls from the PCR reads in MiXCR, one entry per CDR3 protein. This sample has more than 95,000 distinct CDR3 sequences, with roughly 26% found just once. The CDR3 sequence is 15 residues long. The receptor was isolated from a human donor in good health. Some libraries in this study had Jurkat cell RNA spiked in. Sequencing input: naive CD8+ T cells from blood, with Jurkat cell RNA spiked in. The subset: FACS-sorted CD8+CD4-CCR7+CD45RA+ naive T cells. This chain connects TRBV21-1 to TRBJ1-5; the table calls TRBD1, which could not be checked here. TRBV21-1 constitutes a pseudogene. In DNA, the CDR3 is TGTGCCAGCAGCAACTGGACAGGGGGCGATCAGCCCCAGCATTTT. This translates into CASSNWTGGDQPQHF.